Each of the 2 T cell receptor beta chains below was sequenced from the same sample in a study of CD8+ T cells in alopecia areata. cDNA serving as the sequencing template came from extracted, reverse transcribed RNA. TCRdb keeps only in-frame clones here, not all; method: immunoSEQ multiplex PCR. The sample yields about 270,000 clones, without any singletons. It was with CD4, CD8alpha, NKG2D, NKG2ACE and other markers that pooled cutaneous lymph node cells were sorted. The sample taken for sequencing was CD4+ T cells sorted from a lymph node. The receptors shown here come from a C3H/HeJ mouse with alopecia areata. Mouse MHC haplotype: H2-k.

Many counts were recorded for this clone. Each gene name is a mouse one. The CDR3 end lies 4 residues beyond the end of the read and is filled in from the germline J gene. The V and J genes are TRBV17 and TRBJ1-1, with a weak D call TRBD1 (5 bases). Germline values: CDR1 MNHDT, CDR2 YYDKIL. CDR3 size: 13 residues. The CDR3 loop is CASSRVGGEEVFF. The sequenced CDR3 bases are TGTGCTAGCAGTAGAGTGGGGGGAGAA.

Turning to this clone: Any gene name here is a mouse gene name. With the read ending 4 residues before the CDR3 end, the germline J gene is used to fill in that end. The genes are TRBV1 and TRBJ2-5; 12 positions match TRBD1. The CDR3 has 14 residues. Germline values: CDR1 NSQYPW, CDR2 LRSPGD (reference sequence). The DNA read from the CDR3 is TGCACCTGCAGTCGGGACAGGGGGCCAGAC. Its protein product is CTCSRDRGPD. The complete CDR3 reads CTCSRDRGPDTQYF.